The entry that follows covers one T cell receptor beta chain sequence. The antigen is undetermined. This CDR3 is built from 15 residues. The germline gives CDR1 MNHEY, CDR2 SMNVEV (reference sequence). V gave up 7 bases and J gave up 3 bases; unmatched junction bases: 11. TCRdb keeps only in-frame clones here, not all; method: immunoSEQ multiplex PCR. This table has tens of thousands of clones, roughly 90% appearing once. The data were obtained in a study of T cell responses to AZD1222 COVID-19 vaccine. Study outcomes and limitations: Recipients of AZD1222 seropositive at baseline numbered only 6 or 7. In all cases, repertoires were sampled only after the peak T cell response.

The source material was peripheral blood, sampled on day 0 of MenACWY control vaccination. This receptor was taken from an adult in good health. The chain carries TRBV27 and TRBJ2-7; 8 bases map to TRBD2. CDR3 DNA: TGTGCCAGCACCGTTCGCACCGGGACTAGCTACGAGCAGTACTTC. As protein: CASTVRTGTSYEQYF.